These 12 T cell receptor beta chains were all obtained from the same sample, sequenced in a study of cytomegalovirus exposure and HLA in healthy donors (dated by TCRdb to about 2017). Library creation used the immunoSEQ multiplex PCR assay. The multiplex PCR relied on a mix of 60 forward primers for TCR Vbeta segments and 13 reverse primers for TCR Jbeta segments. TCRdb's version of the immuneACCESS table is confined to in-frame rearrangements and falls short of the full clone set. An unresolved V gene accounts for under half of the shortfall where checked; the remainder is of unknown origin. Recorded for this sample are around 160,000 clones; around 79% of them occurred a single time. The top ten clonotypes cover more than 13% of the sample. Sequenced: PBMCs. The receptor set was obtained from a man aged 45 to 65 in good health and CMV-seropositive.

This sequence joins TRBV7-7 and TRBJ2-5, with D possibly matching TRBD2 (6 bases). The end of the DNA aligns better with TRBJ2-7, so the J call may be wrong. The CDR3 length is 14 residues. Looked up from germline, CDR1 is SSHAT and CDR2 is FNYEAQ (reference sequence). The CDR3 coding sequence is TGTGCCAGCAGCTTGGGGACTGAGTCCTACGAGCAGTACTTC. This encodes CASSLGTESYEQYF.

This rearrangement joins TRBV4-3 to TRBJ2-2; the D is unclear. The germline V gene has CDR1 LGHNA and CDR2 YSLEER. Trimming shortened V by 3 bases and J by 4 bases, and 18 bases separated the two germline ends. This CDR3 has 17 residues. In DNA form, the CDR3 reads TGCGCCAGCAGCCAGTCGGGTGCCAGTGTTAGCACCGGGGAGCTGTTTTTT. The encoded protein is CASSQSGASVSTGELFF.

This clone was seen more than once but under ten times. J is TRBJ1-4 and V is TRBV7-9; D may be TRBD1 (6 bases). The germline gives CDR1 SEHNR, CDR2 FQNEAQ (reference sequence). The ends were cut back, 1 base at V and 0 bases at J, with 15 bases in the middle. CDR3 length equals 18 residues. The CDR3 DNA reads as TGTGCCAGCAGCTTAGTAGTTGCGGGGGCGGCAACTAATGAAAAACTGTTTTTT. This translates into CASSLVVAGAATNEKLFF.

The CDR3 loop reads CASRSPSPSNQPQHF. CDR3 DNA sequence: TGTGCCAGCAGATCTCCGAGCCCCAGCAATCAGCCCCAGCATTTT. V usage is TRBV28 and J usage is TRBJ1-5; D not resolved. Between the trimmed V and J ends, which lost 6 bases and 1 base, there was a span of 13 bases. This CDR3 has 15 residues. Germline CDR1 reads MDHEN; CDR2 reads SYDVKM.

V and J are TRBV7-8 and TRBJ2-1, with 8 nucleotides matching TRBD1. The CDR3 sequence is 15 residues long. Per the germline V gene, CDR1 is SGHVS and CDR2 is FQNEAQ. V shed 2 bases, J shed 1 base, and the junction held 1 base outside the gene matches. The CDR3 sequence is CASSLQGASYNEQFF. Written as DNA, the CDR3 is TGTGCCAGCAGCTTACAGGGGGCATCCTACAATGAGCAGTTCTTC.

The chain employs TRBV10-1 and TRBJ1-2; the match to TRBD1 covers 7 bases. Germline trimming cut 7 bases from V and 2 bases from J; bases unmatched to any gene: 4. The CDR3 length is 13 residues. Germline V gives CDR1 WNHNN, CDR2 SYGVQD (reference sequence). CDR3 region: CASKVGQNYGYTF. In nucleotides, the CDR3 is TGCGCCAGCAAGGTGGGACAGAACTATGGCTACACCTTC.

V gene TRBV16 combines with J gene TRBJ1-1; D is ambiguous. The length of the CDR3 is 13 residues. CDR1 and CDR2 (germline): KGHSY, FQNENV. Trimming pared 2 bases from V and 8 bases from J, leaving 12 bases between. For the CDR3, the DNA is TGTGCCAGCAGCCAAGTGATGACTATGGAAGCTTTCTTT. Translated: CASSQVMTMEAFF.

The rearrangement uses TRBV5-6 and TRBJ2-1, with TRBD2 as a possible D gene (6 bases). CDR1 SGHDT and CDR2 YYEEEE come from the germline V gene. The CDR3 length is 14 residues. V lost 2 bases and J 8 bases, leaving 14 bases between the germline ends. The CDR3 bases are TGTGCCAGCAGCTTACGACGGAGGGTTTATGAGCAGTTCTTC. This codes for CASSLRRRVYEQFF.

V usage is TRBV30 and J usage is TRBJ2-5, with a tentative D call TRBD1 (6 bases). The CDR3 covers 13 residues. In germline, CDR1 is GTSNPN, CDR2 SVGIG (reference sequence). Deletions cut 2 bases from V and 5 bases from J, with 12 bases between. CDR3 amino acids: CAWSPQGRETQYF. CDR3 DNA sequence: TGTGCCTGGAGTCCCCAGGGGCGGGAGACCCAGTACTTC.

V is TRBV7-2 and J is TRBJ2-1; D perhaps matches TRBD2 (5 bases). Trimming left V 3 bases short and J 3 bases short, with 21 bases between. Germline V lookup: CDR1 SGHTA, CDR2 FQGNSA. The CDR3 length is 18 residues. The CDR3 reads CASSLVRSGATIYNEQFF. Written as DNA, the CDR3 is TGTGCCAGCAGCTTGGTACGGAGCGGCGCTACTATCTACAATGAGCAGTTCTTC.

This clone is a singleton in its sample. The chain recombines TRBV28 with TRBJ2-5; TRBD2 agrees at 13 bases. V lost 5 bases, J lost 5 bases, and 17 bases stayed unmatched. Germline V gene lookup returns CDR1 MDHEN and CDR2 SYDVKM. The CDR3 runs 19 residues. CDR3 sequence (DNA): TGTGCCAGCAGTCTCCGACTAGCGGGGGGAGATCGGGCAGGGGAGACCCAGTACTTC. This translates into CASSLRLAGGDRAGETQYF. Supplemented by reference TRBV28 and TRBJ2-5, the full variable domain reads DVKVTQSSRYLVKRTGEKVFLECVQDMDHENMFWYRQDPGLGLRLIYFSYDVKMKEKGDIPEGYSVSREKKERFSLILESASTNQTSMYLCASSLRLAGGDRAGETQYFGPGTRLLVL.

The chain employs TRBV29-1 and TRBJ1-5; D uncertain. V lost 6 bases to trimming and J lost 0 bases, with 15 bases between them. This CDR3 contains 15 residues. Germline assignment: CDR1 SQVTM and CDR2 ANQGSEA. The DNA for the CDR3 is TGCAGCGTCCCGGGTGGCTGTTGTAGCAATCAGCCCCAGCATTTT. Amino acids: CSVPGGCCSNQPQHF.